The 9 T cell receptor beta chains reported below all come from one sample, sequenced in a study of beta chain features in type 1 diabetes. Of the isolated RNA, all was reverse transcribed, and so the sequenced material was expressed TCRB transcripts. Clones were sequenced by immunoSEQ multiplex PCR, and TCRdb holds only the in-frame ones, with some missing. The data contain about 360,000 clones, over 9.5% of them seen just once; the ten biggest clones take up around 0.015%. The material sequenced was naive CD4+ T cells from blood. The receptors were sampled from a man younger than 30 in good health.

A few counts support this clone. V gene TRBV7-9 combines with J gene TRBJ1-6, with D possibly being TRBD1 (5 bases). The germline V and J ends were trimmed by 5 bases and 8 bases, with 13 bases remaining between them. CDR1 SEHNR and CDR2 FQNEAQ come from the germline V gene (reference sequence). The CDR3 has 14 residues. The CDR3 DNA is TGTGCCAGCAGCAGGCAGGGTACGGATTCACCCCTCCACTTT. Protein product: CASSRQGTDSPLHF.

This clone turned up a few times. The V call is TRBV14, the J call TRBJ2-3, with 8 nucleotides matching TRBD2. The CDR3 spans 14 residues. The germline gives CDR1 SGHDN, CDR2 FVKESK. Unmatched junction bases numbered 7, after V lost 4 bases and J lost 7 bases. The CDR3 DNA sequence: TGTGCCAGCAGCCCGGCGAGCGGGAGTAATACGCAGTATTTT. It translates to CASSPASGSNTQYF.

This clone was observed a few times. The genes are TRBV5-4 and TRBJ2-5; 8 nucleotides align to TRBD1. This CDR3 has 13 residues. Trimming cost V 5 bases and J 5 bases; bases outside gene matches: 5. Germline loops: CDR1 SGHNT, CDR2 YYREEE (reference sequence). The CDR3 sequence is CASSKQGDETQYF. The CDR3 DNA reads TGTGCCAGCAGTAAACAGGGGGACGAGACCCAGTACTTC.

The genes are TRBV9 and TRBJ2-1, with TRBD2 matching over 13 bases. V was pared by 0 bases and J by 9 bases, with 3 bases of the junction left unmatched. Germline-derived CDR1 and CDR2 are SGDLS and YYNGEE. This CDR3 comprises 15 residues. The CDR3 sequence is CASSVAGLAGVEQFF. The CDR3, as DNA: TGTGCCAGCAGCGTAGCCGGACTAGCGGGAGTTGAGCAGTTCTTC.

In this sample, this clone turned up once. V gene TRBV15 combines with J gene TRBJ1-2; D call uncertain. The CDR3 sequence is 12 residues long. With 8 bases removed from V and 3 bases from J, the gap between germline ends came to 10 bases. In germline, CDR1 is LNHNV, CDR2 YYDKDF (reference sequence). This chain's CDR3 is CATAGFDYGYTF. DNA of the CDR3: TGTGCCACCGCGGGATTTGACTATGGCTACACCTTC.

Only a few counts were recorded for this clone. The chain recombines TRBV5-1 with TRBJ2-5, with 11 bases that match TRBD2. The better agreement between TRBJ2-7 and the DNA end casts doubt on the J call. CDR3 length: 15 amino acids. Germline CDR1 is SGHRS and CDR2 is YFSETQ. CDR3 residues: CASSLGLAGTYEQYF. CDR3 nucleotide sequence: TGCGCCAGCAGCTTGGGACTAGCGGGGACCTACGAGCAGTACTTC.

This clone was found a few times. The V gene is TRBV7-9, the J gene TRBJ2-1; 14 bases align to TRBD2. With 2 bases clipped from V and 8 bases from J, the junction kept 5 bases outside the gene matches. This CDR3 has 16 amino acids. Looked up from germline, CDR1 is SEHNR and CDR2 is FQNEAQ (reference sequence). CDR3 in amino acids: CASSLTGTSGGDEQFF. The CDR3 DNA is TGTGCCAGCAGCTTAACTGGGACTAGCGGGGGCGATGAGCAGTTCTTC.

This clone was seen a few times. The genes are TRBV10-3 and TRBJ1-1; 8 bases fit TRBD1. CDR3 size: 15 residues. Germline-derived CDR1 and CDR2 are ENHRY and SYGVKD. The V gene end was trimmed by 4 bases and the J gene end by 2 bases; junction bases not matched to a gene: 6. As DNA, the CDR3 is TGTGCCATCAGTGGGGGACAGGATCGTAACACTGAAGCTTTCTTT. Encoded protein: CAISGGQDRNTEAFF.

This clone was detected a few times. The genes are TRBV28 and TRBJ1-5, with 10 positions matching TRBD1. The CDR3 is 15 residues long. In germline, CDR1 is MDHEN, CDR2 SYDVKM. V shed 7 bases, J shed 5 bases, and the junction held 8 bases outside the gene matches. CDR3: CASTKGGQGDQPQHF. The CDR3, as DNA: TGTGCCAGCACCAAAGGAGGACAGGGGGATCAGCCCCAGCATTTT. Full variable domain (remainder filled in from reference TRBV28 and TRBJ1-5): DVKVTQSSRYLVKRTGEKVFLECVQDMDHENMFWYRQDPGLGLRLIYFSYDVKMKEKGDIPEGYSVSREKKERFSLILESASTNQTSMYLCASTKGGQGDQPQHFGDGTRLSIL.